Listed below are T cell receptor beta chains from one sample, sequenced in a study of T cell responses to AZD1222 COVID-19 vaccine. The assay was immunoSEQ multiplex PCR, and TCRdb's table has in-frame clones only and misses some. The sample holds some 47,000 clones, roughly 86% seen once. The sample here was peripheral blood, taken 28 days after the second AZD1222 dose. The receptors were gathered from an adult who received the AZD1222 COVID-19 vaccine. The conserved cysteine and the conserved F or W are not part of the CDR3 here.

CDR3aa: ASSVEGSNYGYT; j_gene: TRBJ1-2; v_gene: TRBV9
CDR3aa: ASMGGTQLETQY; j_gene: TRBJ2-5; v_gene: TRBV10-2
CDR3aa: AIQAGLFNQPQH; j_gene: TRBJ1-5; v_gene: TRBV28
CDR3aa: ASLGLGGGELF; j_gene: TRBJ2-2; v_gene: TRBV7-6
CDR3aa: ASSRRDMNTEAF; j_gene: TRBJ1-1; v_gene: TRBV2
CDR3aa: ASSAQTGGETQY; j_gene: TRBJ2-5; v_gene: TRBV13
CDR3aa: ASSRTSGGSYNEQF; j_gene: TRBJ2-1; v_gene: TRBV5-5
CDR3aa: ASSVEGQGAYEQY; j_gene: TRBJ2-7; v_gene: TRBV9
CDR3aa: ASSRTGDRYGYT; j_gene: TRBJ1-2; v_gene: TRBV5-1
CDR3aa: AWTTSYNSPLH; j_gene: TRBJ1-6; v_gene: TRBV30
CDR3aa: ASSFGIRMPNEQF; j_gene: TRBJ2-1; v_gene: TRBV5-6
CDR3aa: ASSMQGAVNYGYT; j_gene: TRBJ1-2; v_gene: TRBV9
CDR3aa: ASTFITSGSEQY; j_gene: TRBJ2-7; v_gene: TRBV7-9
CDR3aa: ASRRTSGSAHQETQY; j_gene: TRBJ2-5; v_gene: TRBV7-9
CDR3aa: ASSPVGSETQY; j_gene: TRBJ2-5; v_gene: TRBV18
CDR3aa: ASSPFKGTDTQY; j_gene: TRBJ2-3; v_gene: TRBV28
CDR3aa: ASSEAAGFGEQF; j_gene: TRBJ2-1; v_gene: TRBV6-1
CDR3aa: ATSRGGQGNTEAF; j_gene: TRBJ1-1; v_gene: TRBV15
CDR3aa: TSSQVERSEQF; j_gene: TRBJ2-1; v_gene: TRBV1
CDR3aa: ASRGTSGSLVYEQY; j_gene: TRBJ2-7; v_gene: TRBV27
CDR3aa: ASSSGGRGTGDNQPQH; j_gene: TRBJ1-5; v_gene: TRBV7-9
CDR3aa: ASSGRGGQYSLWANVLT; j_gene: TRBJ2-6; v_gene: TRBV9
CDR3aa: ATAPDRDQPQH; j_gene: TRBJ1-5; v_gene: TRBV2
CDR3aa: ASSLRGTTYEQY; j_gene: TRBJ2-7; v_gene: TRBV28
CDR3aa: ASNSVVDNEQF; j_gene: TRBJ2-1; v_gene: TRBV5-1
CDR3aa: ASSGRAIRVTGELF; j_gene: TRBJ2-2; v_gene: TRBV6-6
CDR3aa: SARGGTFQF; j_gene: TRBJ2-1; v_gene: TRBV20-1
CDR3aa: ASTKGRQEHGYT; j_gene: TRBJ1-2; v_gene: TRBV3-1/TRBV3-2
CDR3aa: SAGGQGPYYGYT; j_gene: TRBJ1-2; v_gene: TRBV29-1
CDR3aa: ASSIDHRVQETQY; j_gene: TRBJ2-5; v_gene: TRBV7-2
CDR3aa: ASSQDPAGGPGELF; j_gene: TRBJ2-2; v_gene: TRBV3-1/TRBV3-2
CDR3aa: SVEDTGGQETQY; j_gene: TRBJ2-5; v_gene: TRBV29-1
CDR3aa: ASSSRSSGYNEQF; j_gene: TRBJ2-1; v_gene: TRBV11-1
CDR3aa: ASTFAGTGGNQPQH; j_gene: TRBJ1-5; v_gene: TRBV19
CDR3aa: ASSLGQGNEQY; j_gene: TRBJ2-7; v_gene: TRBV5-6
CDR3aa: ASSLGGAGGELF; j_gene: TRBJ2-2; v_gene: TRBV7-7
CDR3aa: ASRDDGQFNQPQH; j_gene: TRBJ1-5; v_gene: TRBV2
CDR3aa: ASIFKKNTEAF; j_gene: TRBJ1-1; v_gene: TRBV6-6
CDR3aa: ASSLGDEQY; j_gene: TRBJ2-7; v_gene: TRBV5-6
CDR3aa: ASSLAFNEQF; j_gene: TRBJ2-1; v_gene: TRBV5-1
CDR3aa: SGTEGQGVGKLF; j_gene: TRBJ1-4; v_gene: TRBV29-1
CDR3aa: ASSQDGRRNQPQH; j_gene: TRBJ1-5; v_gene: TRBV4-1
CDR3aa: ASSTSSLGDTQY; j_gene: TRBJ2-3; v_gene: TRBV7-9
CDR3aa: AWSFQGVEQY; j_gene: TRBJ2-7; v_gene: TRBV30
CDR3aa: ASSQTGGGGYT; j_gene: TRBJ1-2; v_gene: TRBV6-1
CDR3aa: ASSQDPGTGRVRQY; j_gene: TRBJ2-7; v_gene: TRBV4-2
CDR3aa: ASSRQGLSTDTQY; j_gene: TRBJ2-3; v_gene: TRBV9
CDR3aa: ASSLVSYNEQF; j_gene: TRBJ2-1; v_gene: TRBV12-3/TRBV12-4
CDR3aa: ASIRAGDTGELF; j_gene: TRBJ2-2; v_gene: TRBV6-6
CDR3aa: ASSTSAIRAKNIQY; j_gene: TRBJ2-4; v_gene: TRBV19
CDR3aa: ASSQPGTDTQY; j_gene: TRBJ2-3; v_gene: TRBV5-6
CDR3aa: ASSSRTSGRGDGRY; j_gene: TRBJ2-7; v_gene: TRBV5-6
CDR3aa: ASSPATGGFNGELF; j_gene: TRBJ2-2; v_gene: TRBV27
CDR3aa: ASSEGDTQY; j_gene: TRBJ2-3; v_gene: TRBV6-4
CDR3aa: ASSPLSGTGGDSKAF; j_gene: TRBJ1-1; v_gene: TRBV18
CDR3aa: ASSFLAGRYNEQF; j_gene: TRBJ2-1; v_gene: TRBV7-2
CDR3aa: ASSPGGGLGNQPQH; j_gene: TRBJ1-5; v_gene: TRBV7-9
CDR3aa: ATEDRAGGTDTQY; j_gene: TRBJ2-3; v_gene: TRBV19
CDR3aa: ASSEGLSTDTQY; j_gene: TRBJ2-3; v_gene: TRBV9